This T cell receptor (beta chain) is from a study of response to subunit inactivated influenza vaccine. Study-wide points: Authors suggested each seasonal flu vaccination may recruit only limited numbers of new T cells.

TCRdb re-called the RT-PCR reads through MiXCR, storing one row per CDR3 protein. The sample has hundreds of thousands of distinct CDR3 sequences; around 13% are singletons. This clonotype was picked up many times. The antigen is not known. The CDR3 consists of 15 residues. Germline assignment: CDR1 LGHNA and CDR2 YSLEER. V gave up 0 bases and J gave up 6 bases, with 12 bases separating them. The chain links TRBV4-3 to TRBJ2-1; a weak D match, TRBD2 (5 bases). The sample here was PBMCs from blood, taken 14 days before vaccination. This clonotype originated in a man aged 50 to 60 who received an inactivated influenza vaccine. CDR3 in DNA: TGCGCCAGCAGCCAAGAGTCTAGCTCGGGCAATGAGCAGTTCTTC. Encoded protein: CASSQESSSGNEQFF.